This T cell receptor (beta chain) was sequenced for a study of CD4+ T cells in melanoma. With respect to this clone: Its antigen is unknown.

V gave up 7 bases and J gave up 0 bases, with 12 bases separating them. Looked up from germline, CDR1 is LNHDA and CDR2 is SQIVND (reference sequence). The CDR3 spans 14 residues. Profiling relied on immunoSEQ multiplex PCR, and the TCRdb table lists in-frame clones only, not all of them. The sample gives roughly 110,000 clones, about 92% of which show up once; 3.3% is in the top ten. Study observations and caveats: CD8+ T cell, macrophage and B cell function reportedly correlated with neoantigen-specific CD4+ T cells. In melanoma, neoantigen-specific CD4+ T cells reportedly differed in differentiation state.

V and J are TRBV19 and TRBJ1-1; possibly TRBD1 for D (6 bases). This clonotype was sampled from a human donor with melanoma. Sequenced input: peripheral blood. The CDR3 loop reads CASTLQGLNTEAFF. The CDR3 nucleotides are TGTGCCAGTACCTTACAGGGCTTGAACACTGAAGCTTTCTTT.